This TCR beta chain was captured in a study of cytomegalovirus exposure and HLA in healthy donors. Use of 60 Vbeta and 13 Jbeta primers characterized the PCR. Profiled with immunoSEQ multiplex PCR; TCRdb holds only in-frame clones, not every one. This table has over 70,000 clones, about 70% appearing once. V was shortened by 4 bases and J by 4 bases, with 5 bases between the two germline ends. The CDR3 sequence is 11 residues long. CDR1 and CDR2 from the germline V gene are SGHTA and FQGNSA. The source of this sequence is a woman between 45 and 65 years old in good health and CMV-seropositive. This rearrangement joins TRBV7-2 to TRBJ2-7; D gene ambiguous. Sequencing input: PBMCs. The CDR3 DNA reads as TGTGCCAGCAGCTACCAGTACGAGCAGTACTTC. This encodes CASSYQYEQYF.